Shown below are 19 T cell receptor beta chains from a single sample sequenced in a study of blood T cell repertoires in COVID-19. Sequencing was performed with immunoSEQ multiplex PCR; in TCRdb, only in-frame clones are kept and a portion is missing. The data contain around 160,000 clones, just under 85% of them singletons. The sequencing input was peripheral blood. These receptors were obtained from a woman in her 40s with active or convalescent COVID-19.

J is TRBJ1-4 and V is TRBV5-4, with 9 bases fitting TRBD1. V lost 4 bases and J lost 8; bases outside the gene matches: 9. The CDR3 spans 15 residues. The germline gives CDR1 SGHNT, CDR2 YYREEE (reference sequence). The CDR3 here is CASSPGQGRTEKLFF. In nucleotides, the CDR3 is TGTGCCAGCAGCCCCGGACAGGGGAGGACGGAAAAACTGTTTTTT. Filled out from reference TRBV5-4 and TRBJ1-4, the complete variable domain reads ETGVTQSPTHLIKTRGQQVTLRCSSQSGHNTVSWYQQALGQGPQFIFQYYREEENGRGNFPPRFSGLQFPNYSSELNVNALELDDSALYLCASSPGQGRTEKLFFGSGTQLSVL.

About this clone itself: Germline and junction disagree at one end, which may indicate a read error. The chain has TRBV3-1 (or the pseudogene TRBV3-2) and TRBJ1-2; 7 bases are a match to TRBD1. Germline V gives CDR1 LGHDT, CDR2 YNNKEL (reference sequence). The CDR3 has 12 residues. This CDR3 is CASSRRQRQGPF. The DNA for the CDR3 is TGTGCCAGCAGCCGGCGCCAACGACAGGGCCCCTTC.

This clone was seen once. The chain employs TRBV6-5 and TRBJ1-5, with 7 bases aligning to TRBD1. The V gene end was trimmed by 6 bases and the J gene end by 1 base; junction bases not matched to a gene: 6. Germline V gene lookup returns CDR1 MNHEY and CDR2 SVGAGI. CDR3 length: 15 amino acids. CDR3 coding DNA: TGTGCCAGCAGCCGACAGGGAAGAAGCAATCAGCCCCAGCATTTT. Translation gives CASSRQGRSNQPQHF.

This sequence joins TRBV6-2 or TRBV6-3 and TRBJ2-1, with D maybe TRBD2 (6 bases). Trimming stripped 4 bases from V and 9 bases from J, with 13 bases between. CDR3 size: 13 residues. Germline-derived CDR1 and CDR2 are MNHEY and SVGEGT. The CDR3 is CASSSGWEVEQFF. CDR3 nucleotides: TGTGCCAGCAGTTCAGGGTGGGAGGTTGAGCAGTTCTTC.

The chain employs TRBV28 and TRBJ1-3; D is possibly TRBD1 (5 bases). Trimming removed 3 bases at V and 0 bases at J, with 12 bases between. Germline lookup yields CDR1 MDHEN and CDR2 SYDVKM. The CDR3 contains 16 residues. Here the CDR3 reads CASSLTRVHSGNTIYF. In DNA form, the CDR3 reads TGTGCCAGCAGTTTGACCAGGGTGCACTCTGGAAACACCATATATTTT. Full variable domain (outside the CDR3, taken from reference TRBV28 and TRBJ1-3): DVKVTQSSRYLVKRTGEKVFLECVQDMDHENMFWYRQDPGLGLRLIYFSYDVKMKEKGDIPEGYSVSREKKERFSLILESASTNQTSMYLCASSLTRVHSGNTIYFGEGSWLTVV.

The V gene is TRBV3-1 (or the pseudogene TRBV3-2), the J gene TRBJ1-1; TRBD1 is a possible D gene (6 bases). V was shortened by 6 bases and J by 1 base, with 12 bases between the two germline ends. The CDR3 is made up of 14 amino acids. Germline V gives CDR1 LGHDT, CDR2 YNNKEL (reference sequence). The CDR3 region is CASRAQGKNTEAFF. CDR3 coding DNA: TGTGCCAGCAGGGCCCAGGGGAAGAACACTGAAGCTTTCTTT.

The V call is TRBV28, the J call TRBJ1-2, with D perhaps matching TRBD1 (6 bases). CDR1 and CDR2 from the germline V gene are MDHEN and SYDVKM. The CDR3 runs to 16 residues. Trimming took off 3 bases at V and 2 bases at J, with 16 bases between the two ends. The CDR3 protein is CASSLRGRGQNYGYTF. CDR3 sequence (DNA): TGTGCCAGCAGTTTGAGAGGCAGGGGTCAGAACTATGGCTACACCTTC.

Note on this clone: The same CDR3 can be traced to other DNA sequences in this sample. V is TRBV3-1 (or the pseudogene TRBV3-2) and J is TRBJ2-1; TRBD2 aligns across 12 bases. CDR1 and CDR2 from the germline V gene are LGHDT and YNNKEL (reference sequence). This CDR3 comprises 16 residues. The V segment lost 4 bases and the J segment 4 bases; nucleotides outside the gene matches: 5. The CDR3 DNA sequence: TGTGCCAGCAGCCCACTAGCGGGAGGACCTTACAATGAGCAGTTCTTC. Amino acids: CASSPLAGGPYNEQFF.

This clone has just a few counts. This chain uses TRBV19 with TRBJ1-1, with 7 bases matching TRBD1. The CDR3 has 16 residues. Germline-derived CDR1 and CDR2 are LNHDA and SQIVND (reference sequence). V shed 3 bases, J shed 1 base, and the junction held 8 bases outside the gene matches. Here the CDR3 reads CASSIPFDRENTEAFF. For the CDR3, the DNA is TGTGCCAGTAGTATCCCCTTCGACAGGGAGAACACTGAAGCTTTCTTT.

DNA for the CDR3: TGTGCCAGCAAATGGGGGGAGGGCAAAAACATTCAGTACTTC. It encodes CASKWGEGKNIQYF. This chain connects TRBV11-2 to TRBJ2-4, with 7 bases fitting TRBD2. CDR3 length: 14 amino acids. Looked up from germline, CDR1 is SGHAT and CDR2 is FQNNGV. V was pared by 7 bases and J by 3 bases, with 6 bases of the junction left unmatched.

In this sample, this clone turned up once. CDR3 nucleotide sequence: TGTGCCAGCAGCCCCGATGGGGCCACTAGCACAGATACGCAGTATTTT. It yields the protein CASSPDGATSTDTQYF. This chain links TRBV6-2 or TRBV6-3 with TRBJ2-3; D perhaps matches TRBD1 (5 bases). Per the germline V gene, CDR1 is MNHEY and CDR2 is SVGEGT. V lost 6 bases and J lost 0, with 16 bases in between. This CDR3 is 16 amino acids long.

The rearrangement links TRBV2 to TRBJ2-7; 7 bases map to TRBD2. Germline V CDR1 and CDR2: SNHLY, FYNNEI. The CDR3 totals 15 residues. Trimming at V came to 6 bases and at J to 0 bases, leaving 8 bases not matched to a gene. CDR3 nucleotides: TGTGCCAGCAGCGGAACGGGCGGGAGCTCCTACGAGCAGTACTTC. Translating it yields CASSGTGGSSYEQYF.

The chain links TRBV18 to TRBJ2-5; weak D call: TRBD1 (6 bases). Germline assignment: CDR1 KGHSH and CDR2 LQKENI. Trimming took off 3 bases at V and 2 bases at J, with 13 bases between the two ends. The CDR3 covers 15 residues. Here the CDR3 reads CASSPGRGLQETQYF. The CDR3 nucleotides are TGTGCCAGCTCACCGGGCAGGGGTCTTCAAGAGACCCAGTACTTC.

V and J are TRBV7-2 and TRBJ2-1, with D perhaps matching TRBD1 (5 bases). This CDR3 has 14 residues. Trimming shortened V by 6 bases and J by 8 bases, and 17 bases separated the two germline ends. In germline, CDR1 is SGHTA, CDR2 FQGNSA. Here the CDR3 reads CASRGVNGRHEQFF. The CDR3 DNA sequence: TGTGCCAGCAGAGGGGTAAATGGGCGACATGAGCAGTTCTTC.

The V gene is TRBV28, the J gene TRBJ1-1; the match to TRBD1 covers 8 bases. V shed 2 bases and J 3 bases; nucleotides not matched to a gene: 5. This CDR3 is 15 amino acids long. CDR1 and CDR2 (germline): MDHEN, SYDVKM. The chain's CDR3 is CASSLGRGLYTEAFF. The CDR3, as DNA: TGTGCCAGCAGTTTAGGCAGGGGGCTATACACTGAAGCTTTCTTT.

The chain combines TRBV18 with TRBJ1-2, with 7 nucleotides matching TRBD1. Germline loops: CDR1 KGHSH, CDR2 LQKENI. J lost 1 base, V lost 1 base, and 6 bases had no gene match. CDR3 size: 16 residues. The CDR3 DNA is TGTGCCAGCTCACCACAAGGGACAGACCTTAACTATGGCTACACCTTC. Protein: CASSPQGTDLNYGYTF.

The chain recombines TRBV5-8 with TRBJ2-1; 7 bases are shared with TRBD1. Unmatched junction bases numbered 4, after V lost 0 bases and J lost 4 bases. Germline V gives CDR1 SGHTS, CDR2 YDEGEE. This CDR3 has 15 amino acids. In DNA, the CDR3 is TGTGCCAGCAGCTTGGGACAGGGAATGTACAATGAGCAGTTCTTC. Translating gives CASSLGQGMYNEQFF.

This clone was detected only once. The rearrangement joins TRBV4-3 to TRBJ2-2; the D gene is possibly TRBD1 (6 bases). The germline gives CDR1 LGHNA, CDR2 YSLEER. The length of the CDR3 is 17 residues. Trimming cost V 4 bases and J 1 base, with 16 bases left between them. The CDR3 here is CASSLLRTVQNTGELFF. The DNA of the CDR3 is TGCGCCAGCAGCCTCCTCCGGACAGTTCAGAACACCGGGGAGCTGTTTTTT.

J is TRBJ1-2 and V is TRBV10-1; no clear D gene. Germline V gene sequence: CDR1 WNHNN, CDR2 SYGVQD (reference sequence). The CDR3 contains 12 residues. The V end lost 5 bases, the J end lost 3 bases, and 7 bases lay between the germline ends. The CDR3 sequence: CASSRGDYGYTF. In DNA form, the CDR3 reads TGCGCCAGCAGTCGAGGTGACTATGGCTACACCTTC.